This TCR beta chain is from a study of shared clonotypes between healthy human individuals. For the study at large: Donors, aged 18 to 49, were a couple of women and three men. Whole-study results and caveats: Shared clonotypes across all four donors exceeded non-shared ones in generation probability.

The V gene's germline CDR1 is LNHDA and CDR2 SQIVND (reference sequence). The CDR3 has 14 amino acids. Trimming at V came to 4 bases and at J to 6 bases, leaving 5 bases not matched to a gene. Each subset's genomic DNA was shared equally among a number of immunoSEQ plates. Sequencing was performed with immunoSEQ multiplex PCR; in TCRdb, only in-frame clones are kept and a portion is missing. The sample lists about 2.4 million clones, under 95% occurring once. About this clone: The antigen is not known.

This sequence joins TRBV19 and TRBJ2-3, with 9 bases lining up with TRBD1. Sequencing was done on a sample of naive CD4+ T cells from PBMCs. Subset in this sample: CD45RA+ positively selected. The clonotype originates from a man aged 18 to 35 in good health. Some clones in this sample may be carry-over from other donors' samples. CDR3 sequence: CASSTDRGADTQYF. The CDR3 bases are TGTGCCAGTAGTACGGACAGGGGTGCGGATACGCAGTATTTT.